What follows are 3 T cell receptor beta chains derived from one specimen sequenced in a study of T cells after yellow fever vaccination. TCRdb independently ran MiXCR on the 5' RACE reads; one entry per CDR3 protein. The table has about 580,000 distinct CDR3 sequences, around a sixth seen once. The sequencing here drew on PBMCs, taken less than 6 days after the first yellow fever vaccination. The receptors here all came from a man aged 18 to 29 who received the YFV17D yellow fever vaccine.

This clonotype appeared many times. J is TRBJ2-5 and V is TRBV7-9; tentatively, D is TRBD2 (5 bases). This CDR3 contains 13 residues. V gave up 4 bases and J gave up 5 bases, with 11 bases separating them. CDR1 and CDR2 from the germline V gene are SEHNR and FQNEAQ (reference sequence). CDR3 region: CASSSRGAETQYF. In nucleotides, the CDR3 is TGTGCCAGCAGCTCCCGGGGAGCGGAGACCCAGTACTTC.

V gene TRBV20-1 combines with J gene TRBJ1-4; D unclear. The V gene's germline CDR1 is DFQATT and CDR2 SNEGSKA (reference sequence). The length of the CDR3 is 11 residues. With 3 bases removed from V and 8 bases from J, the gap between germline ends came to 7 bases. CDR3 loop: CSASPGEKLFF. CDR3 bases: TGCAGTGCTAGCCCGGGAGAAAAACTGTTTTTT.

The chain carries TRBV11-2 and TRBJ2-1; 11 bases are shared with TRBD2. Germline V gene lookup returns CDR1 SGHAT and CDR2 FQNNGV. Trimming cost V 1 base and J 0 bases; bases outside gene matches: 8. This CDR3 contains 19 residues. The CDR3 DNA sequence: TGTGCCAGCAGCTTAGGGTATAGCGGGGGGGAAAGCTCCTACAATGAGCAGTTCTTC. The encoded protein is CASSLGYSGGESSYNEQFF.